The sequence of this T cell receptor (beta chain) was determined in a study of blood T cell repertoires in COVID-19. Study information: Sites across the United States, Italy and Spain contributed samples from acute and convalescent COVID-19. Sample material is recorded as cDNA or gDNA derived from T cells, B-cell-depleted T cells, or PBMCs.

Study processing details: Amplified reference gene primers provided the basis for estimating nucleated cell counts. Sequencing was performed with immunoSEQ multiplex PCR; in TCRdb, only in-frame clones are kept and a portion is missing. The DNA gave D and trimming, while V, J and clone size come from that table. Of 250,000 to 300,000 clones detected, around 87% appear once; the ten largest clones hold approximately 1.6%. Trimming stripped 0 bases from V and 10 bases from J, with 5 bases between. Germline CDR1 and CDR2: SGHNT and YYREEE (reference sequence). The CDR3 is made up of 11 amino acids. This clonotype was sampled from a woman in her thirties or forties who had recovered from COVID-19. The sample consisted of peripheral blood. The chain uses TRBV5-4 and TRBJ2-1; D remains ambiguous. Here the CDR3 DNA reads TGTGCCAGCAGCTTGGAAGCCGAGCAGTTCTTC. Its protein product is CASSLEAEQFF.